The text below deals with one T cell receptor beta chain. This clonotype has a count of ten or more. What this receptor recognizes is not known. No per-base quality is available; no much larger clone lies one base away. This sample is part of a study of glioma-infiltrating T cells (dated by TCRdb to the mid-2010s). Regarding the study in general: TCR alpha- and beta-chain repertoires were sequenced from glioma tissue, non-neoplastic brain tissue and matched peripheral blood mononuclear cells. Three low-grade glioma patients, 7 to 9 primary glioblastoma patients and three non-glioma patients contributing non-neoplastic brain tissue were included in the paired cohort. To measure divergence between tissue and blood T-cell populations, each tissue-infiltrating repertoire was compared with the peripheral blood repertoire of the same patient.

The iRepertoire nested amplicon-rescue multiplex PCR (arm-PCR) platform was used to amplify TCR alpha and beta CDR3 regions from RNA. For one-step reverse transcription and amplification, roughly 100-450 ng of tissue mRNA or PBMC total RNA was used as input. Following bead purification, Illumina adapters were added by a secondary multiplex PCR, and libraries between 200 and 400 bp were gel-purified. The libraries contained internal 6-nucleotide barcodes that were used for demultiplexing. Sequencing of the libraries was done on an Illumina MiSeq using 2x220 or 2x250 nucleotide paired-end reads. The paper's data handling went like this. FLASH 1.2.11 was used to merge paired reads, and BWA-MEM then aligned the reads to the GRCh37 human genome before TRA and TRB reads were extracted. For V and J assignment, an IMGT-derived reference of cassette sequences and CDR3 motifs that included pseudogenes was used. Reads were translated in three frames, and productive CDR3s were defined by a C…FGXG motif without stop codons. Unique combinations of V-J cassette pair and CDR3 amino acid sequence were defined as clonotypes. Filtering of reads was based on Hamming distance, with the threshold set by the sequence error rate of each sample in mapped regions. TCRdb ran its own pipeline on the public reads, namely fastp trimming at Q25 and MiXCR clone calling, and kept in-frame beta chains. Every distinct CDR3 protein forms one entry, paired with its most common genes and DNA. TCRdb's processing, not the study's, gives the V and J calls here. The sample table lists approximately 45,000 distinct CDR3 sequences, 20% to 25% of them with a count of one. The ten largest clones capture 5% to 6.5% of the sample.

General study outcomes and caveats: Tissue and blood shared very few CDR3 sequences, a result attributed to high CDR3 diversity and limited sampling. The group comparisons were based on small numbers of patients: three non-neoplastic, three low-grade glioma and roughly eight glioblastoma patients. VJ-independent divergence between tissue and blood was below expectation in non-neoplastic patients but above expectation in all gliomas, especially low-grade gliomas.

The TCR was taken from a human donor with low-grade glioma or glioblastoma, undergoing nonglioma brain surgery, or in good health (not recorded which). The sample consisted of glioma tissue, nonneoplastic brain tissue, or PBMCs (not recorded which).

At the DNA level, the sequence is TGCAGTGCTGCCCCAGGGCAAATGGGTTCCTACAATGAGCAGTTCTTC. Translated, it reads CSAAPGQMGSYNEQFF. This chain joins TRBV20-1 to TRBJ2-1; TRBD1 is possibly the D segment (5 matching bases). The CDR1 and CDR2 encoded by the germline V gene (reference sequence) are DFQATT and SNEGSKA. V is reduced by 5 bases and J by 1 base, leaving a spacing of 18 bases between them. The CDR3 starts with the cysteine, ends with the phenylalanine, and has 16 residues. CDR3 DNA is the only sequence kept; it has 48 bases, read in frame from the first base.